Shown below are 22 T cell receptor beta chains from a single sample sequenced in a study of blood T cells in healthy people across ages. Using a J-beta primer mix together with a sample-barcoded 5' primer, a second PCR was run for about 6 to 11 cycles. In TCRdb, the 5' RACE reads were re-called with MiXCR into one record per CDR3 protein. In the table there are about 780,000 distinct CDR3 sequences, approximately 24% of which are singletons. These data also featured in a second study, about T cells of mothers and their children.

Sample: blood. All receptors derive from a boy aged 5-17 years in good health.

V is TRBV11-2 and J is TRBJ1-4, with 8 bases matching TRBD1. The length of the CDR3 is 16 residues. The J segment lost 8 bases and the V segment lost 3 bases, leaving 11 bases of the junction unmatched. Per the germline V gene, CDR1 is SGHAT and CDR2 is FQNNGV. In nucleotides, the CDR3 is TGTGCCAGCAGCTTCGAAGGACAGGGAAGGGGCGAAAAACTGTTTTTT. Protein sequence: CASSFEGQGRGEKLFF.

Comments on this clonotype: The junction departs from the called germline gene at one end, perhaps through a read error. CDR3 loop: CASSFGLAGANTGELVF. The CDR3, as DNA: TGTGCCAGCAGCTTCGGGCTAGCGGGGGCGAACACCGGGGAGCTGGTTTTT. The V call is TRBV7-8, the J call TRBJ2-2; 10 nucleotides match TRBD2. The CDR3 loop spans 17 amino acids. The germline V gene encodes CDR1 SGHVS and CDR2 FQNEAQ.

This clonotype was detected only a few times. For the CDR3, the DNA is TGTGCCAGCAGTGACCCCAGGACAGATTCTCACGAGCAGTACTTC. This gives the protein CASSDPRTDSHEQYF. The genes are TRBV2 and TRBJ2-7, with D perhaps matching TRBD1 (6 bases). The V gene lost 3 bases and the J gene lost 5 bases, with 17 bases spanning the gap. There are 15 residues in the CDR3. Germline V gives CDR1 SNHLY, CDR2 FYNNEI.

This clonotype was seen a handful of times. The genes are TRBV19 and TRBJ1-2, with a possible D match to TRBD1 (6 bases). This CDR3 is 15 amino acids long. V lost 3 bases and J lost 5, with 16 bases in between. Germline V gene data show CDR1 as LNHDA and CDR2 as SQIVND (reference sequence). The CDR3 reads CASSISRGASYGYTF. Written as DNA, the CDR3 is TGTGCCAGTAGTATCTCCAGGGGCGCCTCATATGGCTACACCTTC.

This clonotype was seen at least ten times. This rearrangement joins TRBV7-3 to TRBJ2-5; TRBD1 agrees at 7 bases. The CDR3 totals 13 residues. V shed 5 bases, J shed 5 bases, and the junction held 5 bases outside the gene matches. In germline, CDR1 is SGHTA, CDR2 FQGTGA. The CDR3 region has the DNA TGTGCCAGCAGCGGTACAGGGGAGGAGACCCAGTACTTC. Protein product: CASSGTGEETQYF. Together with reference TRBV7-3 and TRBJ2-5, the CDR3 gives the full variable domain: GAGVSQTPSNKVTEKGKYVELRCDPISGHTALYWYRQSLGQGPEFLIYFQGTGAADDSGLPNDRFFAVRPEGSVSTLKIQRTERGDSAVYLCASSGTGEETQYFGPGTRLLVL.

This clonotype was seen many times. The chain recombines TRBV7-8 with TRBJ1-2; no firm D call. V lost 1 base, J lost 4 bases, and 13 bases lay in between. The germline V gene has CDR1 SGHVS and CDR2 FQNEAQ. The CDR3 is made up of 15 amino acids. CDR3 DNA sequence: TGTGCCAGCAGCTTAGGGCAGACTCACCTCTATGGCTACACCTTC. It yields the protein CASSLGQTHLYGYTF.

CDR3 in amino acids: CASSPGQGMEVFF. In nucleotides, the CDR3 is TGTGCCAGCAGCCCGGGACAGGGGATGGAGGTGTTTTTT. J is TRBJ1-4 and V is TRBV9, with TRBD1 matching 10 bases. Unmatched junction bases numbered 9, after V lost 4 bases and J lost 15 bases. CDR1 and CDR2 (germline): SGDLS, YYNGEE. The CDR3 spans 13 residues.

This sequence joins TRBV2 and TRBJ1-1; 8 positions agree with TRBD1. Germline V gene data show CDR1 as SNHLY and CDR2 as FYNNEI. The CDR3 is 13 residues long. Trimming cost V 8 bases and J 6 bases; bases outside gene matches: 8. CDR3 nucleotides: TGTGCCAGCCGACTTACAGGGGGGCCTGAAGCTTTCTTT. As protein: CASRLTGGPEAFF.

The chain joins TRBV7-9 to TRBJ2-5; 11 bases line up with TRBD2. Gene TRBJ2-7 matches the end of the DNA better, so the J call may be wrong. The CDR3 covers 15 residues. Germline V gives CDR1 SEHNR, CDR2 FQNEAQ (reference sequence). CDR3 region: CASSGPLAGANEQYF. The CDR3 DNA is TGTGCCAGCAGTGGACCACTAGCGGGGGCAAACGAGCAGTACTTC.

This clonotype was counted only a few times. The V call is TRBV12-3 or TRBV12-4, the J call TRBJ2-4; no clear D gene. V lost 5 bases and J lost 0, with 8 bases in between. CDR3 length equals 14 residues. The DNA of the CDR3 is TGTGCCAGCAGTCCTGAGCTAGCCAAAAACATTCAGTACTTC. Amino acids: CASSPELAKNIQYF.

The rearrangement uses TRBV20-1 and TRBJ2-7; D may be TRBD2 (6 bases). Trimming shortened V by 2 bases and J by 6 bases, and 23 bases separated the two germline ends. The CDR3 contains 16 residues. Germline lookup yields CDR1 DFQATT and CDR2 SNEGSKA (reference sequence). In nucleotides, the CDR3 is TGCAGTGCTAGACCACCGGGGACTCCCCTGGGGATCGAGCAGTACTTC. This encodes CSARPPGTPLGIEQYF.

This sequence joins TRBV5-1 and TRBJ2-1; 11 bases align to TRBD2. V lost 3 bases, J lost 6 bases, and 11 bases stayed unmatched. The germline gives CDR1 SGHRS, CDR2 YFSETQ. The CDR3 loop spans 17 amino acids. CDR3: CASSCLTGLAAFNEQFF. For the CDR3, the DNA is TGCGCCAGCAGCTGCCTTACGGGACTAGCGGCCTTCAATGAGCAGTTCTTC. The complete variable domain, with remaining parts taken from reference TRBV5-1 and TRBJ2-1, reads KAGVTQTPRYLIKTRGQQVTLSCSPISGHRSVSWYQQTPGQGLQFLFEYFSETQRNKGNFPGRFSGRQFSNSRSEMNVSTLELGDSALYLCASSCLTGLAAFNEQFFGPGTRLTVL.

This clonotype has only one observation. The chain couples TRBV5-1 to TRBJ2-1; TRBD2 matches 9 bases. V shed 0 bases, J shed 8 bases, and the junction held 9 bases outside the gene matches. The germline CDR1 and CDR2 sequences are SGHRS and YFSETQ. This CDR3 region has 16 residues. Written as DNA, the CDR3 is TGCGCCAGCAGCTTGGCGGCTAGCGGGATCGGAGATGAGCAGTTCTTC. Protein sequence: CASSLAASGIGDEQFF.

This chain joins TRBV12-3 or TRBV12-4 and TRBJ1-5; D is unclear. Trimming left V 2 bases short and J 5 bases short, with 10 bases between. This CDR3 spans 14 amino acids. The DNA for the CDR3 is TGTGCCAGCAGTTTATCGGGCTTAGATCAGCCCCAGCATTTT. As protein: CASSLSGLDQPQHF.

This clonotype was seen more than once but under ten times. The rearrangement uses TRBV2 and TRBJ1-4; D unresolved. The CDR3 extends over 15 amino acids. V was trimmed by 6 bases and J by 8 bases, leaving 19 bases between them. Germline CDR1 is SNHLY and CDR2 is FYNNEI. The CDR3 loop reads CASSHVRQAREKLFF. The CDR3 DNA reads TGTGCCAGCAGCCATGTCCGCCAGGCTCGGGAAAAACTGTTTTTT.

V gene TRBV4-1 combines with J gene TRBJ2-7; 7 nucleotides line up with TRBD1. V gave up 3 bases and J gave up 2 bases; unmatched junction bases: 10. Germline V gives CDR1 MGHRA, CDR2 YSYEKL. This CDR3 spans 16 amino acids. For the CDR3, the DNA is TGCGCCAGCAGCCACGGCAGGGGGTCTGGGGCCTACGAGCAGTACTTC. Translating gives CASSHGRGSGAYEQYF.

This clonotype showed up just a few times. Here the CDR3 DNA reads TGCGCCAGCTCAGGGGGCTATAGCTCCTACAATGAGCAGTTCTTC. It is translated as CASSGGYSSYNEQFF. The chain uses TRBV10-2 and TRBJ2-1, with TRBD1 identical over 8 bases. The CDR3 sequence is 15 residues long. The V gene end was trimmed by 8 bases and the J gene end by 0 bases; junction bases not matched to a gene: 6. Germline V lookup: CDR1 WSHSY, CDR2 SAAADI.

V usage is TRBV5-5 and J usage is TRBJ2-3, with 9 bases aligning to TRBD2. With 4 bases clipped from V and 2 bases from J, the junction kept 20 bases outside the gene matches. This CDR3 has 20 amino acids. Germline loops: CDR1 SGHKS, CDR2 YYEKEE (reference sequence). The CDR3 nucleotides are TGTGCCAGCAGCATAACTCCGGGACTAGCCCAACTACCAGACACAGATACGCAGTATTTT. Amino acid sequence: CASSITPGLAQLPDTDTQYF. Full variable domain (outside the CDR3, taken from reference TRBV5-5 and TRBJ2-3): DAGVTQSPTHLIKTRGQQVTLRCSPISGHKSVSWYQQVLGQGPQFIFQYYEKEERGRGNFPDRFSARQFPNYSSELNVNALLLGDSALYLCASSITPGLAQLPDTDTQYFGPGTRLTVL.

V gene TRBV20-1 combines with J gene TRBJ2-6; D call uncertain. Trimming took off 4 bases at V and 4 bases at J, with 2 bases between the two ends. The CDR3 spans 11 residues. The germline V gene has CDR1 DFQATT and CDR2 SNEGSKA (reference sequence). The CDR3 sequence: CSAKGANVLTF. Here the CDR3 DNA reads TGCAGTGCTAAAGGGGCCAACGTCCTGACTTTC.

The chain has TRBV7-3 and TRBJ2-3, with 7 bases identical to TRBD1. V lost 5 bases, J lost 1 base, and 9 bases stayed unmatched. The CDR3 extends over 16 amino acids. Germline CDR1 is SGHTA and CDR2 is FQGTGA. CDR3 DNA: TGTGCCAGCAGCGTACAGGGGAATTATGGCACAGATACGCAGTATTTT. Amino acids: CASSVQGNYGTDTQYF.

This clonotype occurred a few times. The chain is built from TRBV6-1 and TRBJ2-1; 9 bases are a match to TRBD2. The J segment lost 4 bases and the V segment lost 6 bases, leaving 10 bases of the junction unmatched. CDR3 length: 16 amino acids. Per germline, CDR1 MNHNS and CDR2 SASEGT. The CDR3 is CASSPKRGALYNEQFF. The CDR3 region has the DNA TGTGCCAGCAGCCCGAAGCGGGGGGCCTTATACAATGAGCAGTTCTTC.

The chain has TRBV4-1 and TRBJ1-1; possibly TRBD1 for D (6 bases). The germline gives CDR1 MGHRA, CDR2 YSYEKL. CDR3 length equals 12 residues. V lost 1 base to trimming and J lost 10 bases, with 10 bases between them. Here the CDR3 reads CASSQGVTGAFF. DNA for the CDR3: TGCGCCAGCAGCCAAGGAGTGACAGGAGCTTTCTTT.